This T cell receptor (beta chain) stems from a study of cytomegalovirus exposure and HLA in healthy donors. Study-level background: Researchers found that about 82% of some 400 genotyped donors fell within the Caucasian-associated ancestry cluster.

From germline, CDR1 is SGHRS and CDR2 YFSETQ. V gave up 4 bases and J gave up 1 base; unmatched junction bases: 7. The CDR3 consists of 16 residues. Primers included in the PCR were 60 Vbeta and 13 Jbeta primers. Profiling relied on immunoSEQ multiplex PCR, and the TCRdb table lists in-frame clones only, not all of them. The repertoire table contains 100,000 to 150,000 clones. The sample taken for sequencing was PBMCs. This TCR was sampled from a man aged 40-50 years in good health and CMV-seronegative. V usage is TRBV5-1 and J usage is TRBJ1-2; 10 positions match TRBD1. The CDR3 loop reads CASSGGTGDLNYGYTF. The CDR3 coding sequence is TGCGCCAGCAGCGGCGGGACAGGGGACCTTAACTATGGCTACACCTTC.